Listed below are T cell receptor beta chains from one sample, sequenced in a study of blood T cell repertoires in COVID-19. Using immunoSEQ multiplex PCR, the repertoire was profiled, and TCRdb retains in-frame clones only, with some absent. The sample has around 220,000 clones, 80% to 90% seen once; the top ten hold about 2.2%. The sample consisted of peripheral blood. The receptors were sampled from a woman aged 50 to 60 with acute or convalescent COVID-19. CDR3s include the opening cysteine and the closing phenylalanine or tryptophan. The D gene is left open where the match is weak. Only part of the rows carry a size: once, few, many, or a class if the clone is expanded.

D	V	size	J	DNA	CDR3
.	TRBV9	.	TRBJ1-1	TGTGCCAGCAGCCCCAGCGGGACTGAAGCTTTCTTT	CASSPSGTEAFF
.	TRBV7-8	.	TRBJ2-5	TGTGCCAGCAGCTTAGACAGGAGCCAAGAGACCCAGTACTTC	CASSLDRSQETQYF
.	TRBV30	once	TRBJ1-3	TGTGCCTGGATAGAGAATTCTGGAAACACCATATATTTT	CAWIENSGNTIYF
.	TRBV11-2	.	TRBJ1-5	TGTGCCAGCAGCTCCGACAGCTATCAGCCCCAGCATTTT	CASSSDSYQPQHF
.	TRBV12-5	.	TRBJ1-2	TGTGCTAGTGGTTTGGTCCCAGGGTGGGAAAGCTATGGCTACACCTTC	CASGLVPGWESYGYTF
TRBD2	TRBV6-5	.	TRBJ2-3	TGTGCCAGCACTAGCGGGGGGATTACAGATACGCAGTATTTT	CASTSGGITDTQYF
.	TRBV2	.	TRBJ1-2	TGTGCCAGCAGTGAGAAAGCCGCGGGTAACTATGGCTACACCTTC	CASSEKAAGNYGYTF
TRBD1	TRBV30	.	TRBJ1-1	TGTGCCTGGGTACAGGGGGCATTCACTGAAGCTTTCTTT	CAWVQGAFTEAFF
.	TRBV19	few	TRBJ2-6	TGTGCCAGTAGACGACAGATCTTTGGGGCCAACGTCCTGACTTTC	CASRRQIFGANVLTF
.	TRBV5-1	.	TRBJ2-7	TGCGCCAGCAGCTTGGTACAGGAGATTGGCGAGCAGTACTTC	CASSLVQEIGEQYF
TRBD1	TRBV29-1	.	TRBJ1-3	TGCAGCGCTAATCAACCGGGACAGGGCCCCTTCTCTGGAAACACCATATATTTT	CSANQPGQGPFSGNTIYF
TRBD1	TRBV7-6	few	TRBJ2-5	TGTGCCAGCAGCCCTGGGACAGGGAAAGAGACCCAGTACTTC	CASSPGTGKETQYF
TRBD1	TRBV30	once	TRBJ2-5	TGTGCCTGGAATACAGGGGGGTGGGAGACCCAGTACTTC	CAWNTGGWETQYF
TRBD1	TRBV19	.	TRBJ2-4	TGTGCCAGTAGTATTTCAGGGGGCGAAAACATTCAGTACTTC	CASSISGGENIQYF
.	TRBV19	.	TRBJ2-7	TGTGCCAGTAGTATAGCCAGGGCCTCCTACGAGCAGTACTTC	CASSIARASYEQYF
.	TRBV11-3	.	TRBJ2-7	TGTGCCAGCAGCTTAGGGCAGGGGCCCTACGAGCAGTACTTC	CASSLGQGPYEQYF
TRBD1	TRBV12-3/TRBV12-4	.	TRBJ2-3	TGTGCCAGCAGTTGGGACAGGCAGGATACGCAGTATTTT	CASSWDRQDTQYF
TRBD1	TRBV27	.	TRBJ1-2	TGTGCCAGCAGTTCCGTAACAGGGGGCTATGGCTACACCTTC	CASSSVTGGYGYTF
.	TRBV27	.	TRBJ2-1	TGTGCCAGCACCTCGAGGGAAAATTTGGATGAGCAGTTCTTC	CASTSRENLDEQFF
.	TRBV18	.	TRBJ2-3	TGTGCCAGCTCACCACCTACCCGGGAAGATACGCAGTATTTT	CASSPPTREDTQYF